Presented here are 16 T cell receptor beta chains from one specimen sequenced in a study of T cells in Graves' hyperthyroidism and ophthalmopathy. What was amplified from RNA transcripts were TCR beta CDR3 regions. When the TCR CDR3 underwent first-round RT-PCR, the HTBI primer set was used. TCRdb redid the calling of the multiplex PCR reads with MiXCR, one entry per CDR3 protein. The table includes a few hundred thousand distinct CDR3 sequences, just over 45% detected once. What was sequenced was peripheral blood or thyroid tissue (not recorded which). The source is a woman aged 18-29 years with Graves' hyperthyroidism.

The CDR3 protein is CSVEEGAGGPFF. The CDR3 coding sequence is TGCAGCGTTGAAGAGGGAGCGGGAGGGCCGTTTTTT. The chain recombines TRBV29-1 with TRBJ2-2, with 10 positions matching TRBD2. Germline V gene sequence: CDR1 SQVTM, CDR2 ANQGSEA. The CDR3 length is 12 residues. V lost 0 bases, J lost 16 bases, and 5 bases stayed unmatched.

This clonotype has ten or more counts. This chain connects TRBV7-3 to TRBJ1-1; a weak D match, TRBD1 (6 bases). Per the germline V gene, CDR1 is SGHTA and CDR2 is FQGTGA. Trimming removed 1 base from V and 4 bases from J, with 13 bases in between. This CDR3 region has 15 residues. The CDR3 spells CASSLSGGASTEAFF. The CDR3 DNA reads as TGTGCCAGCAGCTTAAGTGGGGGGGCTTCCACTGAAGCTTTCTTT. The full variable domain, in which reference TRBV7-3 and TRBJ1-1 provide the parts outside the CDR3, is GAGVSQTPSNKVTEKGKYVELRCDPISGHTALYWYRQSLGQGPEFLIYFQGTGAADDSGLPNDRFFAVRPEGSVSTLKIQRTERGDSAVYLCASSLSGGASTEAFFGQGTRLTVV.

The genes are TRBV29-1 and TRBJ2-7, with D perhaps TRBD1 (7 bases). V was clipped by 4 bases and J by 5 bases, with 12 bases between them. CDR1 is SQVTM, CDR2 ANQGSEA, per germline. The CDR3 covers 12 residues. The CDR3 reads CSVVGRGDEQYF. The CDR3 bases are TGCAGCGTTGTTGGCAGGGGGGACGAGCAGTACTTC.

This clonotype was detected ten times or more. The chain joins TRBV7-9 to TRBJ2-7, with D unresolved. The CDR3 runs 14 residues. The V gene's germline CDR1 is SEHNR and CDR2 FQNEAQ (reference sequence). V was shortened by 1 base and J by 5 bases, with 12 bases between the two germline ends. CDR3 sequence: CASSLEARSHEQYF. CDR3 DNA sequence: TGTGCCAGCAGCTTAGAAGCCAGGTCCCACGAGCAGTACTTC.

This sequence joins TRBV4-1 and TRBJ1-5; 8 bases map to TRBD1. J was trimmed by 7 bases and V by 0 bases; bases with no gene match: 8. The CDR3 covers 16 residues. Per germline, CDR1 MGHRA and CDR2 YSYEKL. For the CDR3, the DNA is TGCGCCAGCAGCCAAGATTGGGGGACAGGTCGACAGCCCCAGCATTTT. Its translation is CASSQDWGTGRQPQHF.

The chain recombines TRBV19 with TRBJ2-2; TRBD2 matches at 7 bases. CDR1 is LNHDA, CDR2 SQIVND, per germline (reference sequence). V shed 9 bases and J 2 bases; nucleotides not matched to a gene: 9. This CDR3 has 15 amino acids. CDR3 nucleotides: TGTGCCAGCCAAGCAGCTAGCGGCAACACCGGGGAGCTGTTTTTT. As protein: CASQAASGNTGELFF.

The V and J genes are TRBV6-5 and TRBJ2-5; 8 nucleotides agree with TRBD1. The V and J ends lost 4 bases and 4 bases, in that order; junction bases with no gene match: 11. The germline V gene has CDR1 MNHEY and CDR2 SVGAGI. The CDR3 is 16 amino acids. CDR3 sequence reads: CASSSGIIRGPETQYF. The CDR3 DNA is TGTGCCAGCAGTTCCGGAATTATCAGGGGGCCAGAGACCCAGTACTTC.

This clonotype was counted many times. The V gene is TRBV20-1, the J gene TRBJ2-5; TRBD2 aligns across 7 bases. V gave up 7 bases and J gave up 6 bases; unmatched junction bases: 11. Germline V gene data show CDR1 as DFQATT and CDR2 as SNEGSKA (reference sequence). The CDR3 length is 13 residues. The CDR3 DNA reads as TGCAGTGAAGTGGCGGGGGACCGGAAGACCCAGTACTTC. Translating gives CSEVAGDRKTQYF.

This clonotype was picked up one time. This chain uses TRBV4-3 with TRBJ2-1, with D perhaps assigned TRBD1 or TRBD2 (5 bases each). CDR3 length: 15 amino acids. V lost 4 bases to trimming and J lost 2 bases, with 12 bases between them. Germline-derived CDR1 and CDR2 are LGHNA and YSLEER. CDR3 DNA sequence: TGCGCCAGCAGCCCAGCCCAGGGAGCCTACAATGAGCAGTTCTTC. It encodes CASSPAQGAYNEQFF.

This clonotype showed up many times. The V call is TRBV7-9, the J call TRBJ2-7; D might be TRBD1 or TRBD2, each matching 7 bases. CDR3 length equals 15 residues. V lost 7 bases and J lost 4, with 20 bases in between. Germline assignment: CDR1 SEHNR and CDR2 FQNEAQ (reference sequence). CDR3 in amino acids: CASTPGEGAQYEQYF. The CDR3 DNA reads as TGTGCCAGCACCCCCGGGGAGGGGGCGCAATACGAGCAGTACTTC.

This clonotype was seen many times. The V gene is TRBV7-9, the J gene TRBJ2-7, with D uncertain. The CDR3 is made up of 14 amino acids. In germline, CDR1 is SEHNR, CDR2 FQNEAQ (reference sequence). V was cut by 4 bases and J by 0 bases, with 10 bases left in between. CDR3 coding DNA: TGTGCCAGCAGCTCTCTCAAGAGCTCCTACGAGCAGTACTTC. As protein: CASSSLKSSYEQYF.

This clonotype appeared many times. This sequence joins TRBV5-6 and TRBJ1-2; D possibly corresponds to TRBD1 (6 bases). This CDR3 region has 15 residues. V was trimmed by 3 bases and J by 4 bases, leaving 16 bases between them. The germline V gene encodes CDR1 SGHDT and CDR2 YYEEEE. The CDR3 spells CASSWGLQGTYGYTF. The CDR3 nucleotides read TGTGCCAGCAGCTGGGGCTTACAGGGAACCTATGGCTACACCTTC.

This clonotype was detected many times. The chain uses TRBV7-2 and TRBJ2-5; D is perhaps TRBD2 (5 bases). Germline V gene lookup returns CDR1 SGHTA and CDR2 FQGNSA. CDR3 size: 18 residues. Trimming took off 5 bases at V and 3 bases at J, with 25 bases between the two ends. The CDR3 reads CASSQIAFGVSEKETQYF. The CDR3 DNA follows: TGTGCCAGCAGCCAAATCGCCTTTGGAGTTAGCGAAAAAGAGACCCAGTACTTC.

This clonotype was detected only once. This may come from a read error, since a much larger clone is one base off. The chain links TRBV6-2 or TRBV6-3 to TRBJ2-7; 11 bases are a match to TRBD2. There are 15 residues in the CDR3. The germline gives CDR1 MNHEY, CDR2 SVGEGT. The V segment lost 10 bases and the J segment 3 bases; nucleotides outside the gene matches: 11. CDR3 in amino acids: CANSNRLAGYYEQYF. The DNA of the CDR3 is TGTGCCAACAGCAACCGACTAGCGGGGTACTACGAGCAGTACTTC.

With regard to this clonotype: Possible read error: a much larger clone is one base away. This chain links TRBV15 with TRBJ2-3, with D possibly matching TRBD2 (5 bases). Germline V gives CDR1 LNHNV, CDR2 YYDKDF (reference sequence). CDR3 size: 16 residues. The V end lost 5 bases, the J end lost 2 bases, and 17 bases lay between the germline ends. CDR3 nucleotides: TGTGCCACCAGCGCCCGGAGGTCGAGGATCACAGATACGCAGTATTTT. Translation: CATSARRSRITDTQYF.

CDR3 bases: TGCAGCGTAAGGACAGGGGGGCTCCATGGCTACACCTTC. Protein sequence: CSVRTGGLHGYTF. V is TRBV29-1 and J is TRBJ1-2, with TRBD1 matching 10 bases. CDR1 and CDR2 from the germline V gene are SQVTM and ANQGSEA. V shed 6 bases and J 6 bases; nucleotides not matched to a gene: 7. The CDR3 contains 13 residues. Full variable domain (outside the CDR3, taken from reference TRBV29-1 and TRBJ1-2): SAVISQKPSRDICQRGTSLTIQCQVDSQVTMMFWYRQQPGQSLTLIATANQGSEATYESGFVIDKFPISRPNLTFSTLTVSNMSPEDSSIYLCSVRTGGLHGYTFGSGTRLTVV.